This TCR beta chain was documented in a study of T cells in Graves' hyperthyroidism and ophthalmopathy. For the study at large: Peripheral blood sampling occurred at initial diagnosis, before any treatment.

The trim removed 3 bases at V and 5 bases at J, leaving 4 bases unmatched. Germline lookup yields CDR1 MDHEN and CDR2 SYDVKM. The CDR3 is 14 residues long. The TCR beta CDR3 regions underwent amplification using RNA transcripts as the source. HTBI primers were used for first-round RT-PCR of the TCR CDR3. A single record per CDR3 protein comes from TCRdb applying MiXCR to the multiplex PCR reads. This repertoire shows nearly 250,000 distinct CDR3 sequences, about 16% found once; its top ten account for around 30%. Material: blood. The sequence came from a woman under 30 with Graves' ophthalmopathy. V and J are TRBV28 and TRBJ2-7; TRBD2 matches at 10 bases. For the CDR3, the DNA is TGTGCCAGCAGTTTGGCTCTAGCGGGAGACGAGCAGTACTTC. It codes for CASSLALAGDEQYF.